The present TCR beta chain was sequenced within a study of CD8 T cells in Susac syndrome. This CDR3 is 14 amino acids long. The germline gives CDR1 SGHKS, CDR2 YYEKEE (reference sequence). V was shortened by 6 bases and J by 0 bases, with 13 bases between the two germline ends. Random hexamers were used to reverse transcribe an amount of roughly 0.5 to 1 ug RNA. Across 54 Vbeta and 13 Jbeta, TCR beta CDR3 was amplified with immunoSEQ multiplex PCR. Using its own MiXCR run on the immunoSEQ multiplex PCR reads, TCRdb lists one record per CDR3 protein. The profile shows some 52,000 distinct CDR3 sequences, 93% of them singletons. Negative isolation was applied to CD8+ and CD4+ T cells, and FACS enrichment was applied to TEMRA cells.

This chain joins TRBV5-5 and TRBJ2-7; a possible D gene is TRBD1 (6 bases). The sequencing sample was made of CD8+ T cells from PBMCs. The sequence was obtained from a human donor with multiple sclerosis. The CDR3 loop is CASTSTGYSYEQYF. The CDR3 nucleotides are TGTGCCAGCACCTCGACAGGCTACTCCTACGAGCAGTACTTC.